This T cell receptor beta chain derives from a study of cytomegalovirus exposure and HLA in healthy donors. Broader study findings: The study reported that TCR beta sequences accurately predicted HLA-A and HLA-B alleles in most subjects. V- and J-gene trimming in TCR beta was tied to a missense DCLRE1C variant by an analysis performed later. In a later analysis, at a false discovery rate of 0.05, 15,000 to 20,000 TCR beta sequences matched HLA alleles.

The PCR contained 60 Vbeta and 13 Jbeta primers. TCRdb keeps only in-frame clones here, not all; method: immunoSEQ multiplex PCR. This table has approximately 170,000 clones, about 85% appearing once. As concerns this clone: The antigen is not known.

Trimming cost V 6 bases and J 6 bases, with 9 bases left between them. This CDR3 comprises 12 residues. Germline loops: CDR1 MNHNY, CDR2 SVGAGI (reference sequence). Specimen: PBMCs. The chain is built from TRBV6-6 and TRBJ1-5; D is perhaps TRBD1 (6 bases). This receptor was obtained from a boy aged 2 to 9 in good health and CMV-seronegative. CDR3 DNA sequence: TGTGCCAGCAGACAGGGTTCTCAGCCCCAGCATTTT. Its translation: CASRQGSQPQHF.